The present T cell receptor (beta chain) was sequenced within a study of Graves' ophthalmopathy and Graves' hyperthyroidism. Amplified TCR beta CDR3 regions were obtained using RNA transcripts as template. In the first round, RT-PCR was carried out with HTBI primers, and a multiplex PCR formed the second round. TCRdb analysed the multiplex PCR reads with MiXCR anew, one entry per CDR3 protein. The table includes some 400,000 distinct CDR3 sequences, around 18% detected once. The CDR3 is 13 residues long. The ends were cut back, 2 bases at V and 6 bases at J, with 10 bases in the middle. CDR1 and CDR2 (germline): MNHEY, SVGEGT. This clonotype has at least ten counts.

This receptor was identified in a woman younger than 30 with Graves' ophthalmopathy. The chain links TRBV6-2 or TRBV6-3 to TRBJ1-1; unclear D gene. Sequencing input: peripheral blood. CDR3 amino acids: CASSYRGSAEAFF. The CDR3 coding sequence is TGTGCCAGCAGTTACCGCGGGAGCGCTGAAGCTTTCTTT.